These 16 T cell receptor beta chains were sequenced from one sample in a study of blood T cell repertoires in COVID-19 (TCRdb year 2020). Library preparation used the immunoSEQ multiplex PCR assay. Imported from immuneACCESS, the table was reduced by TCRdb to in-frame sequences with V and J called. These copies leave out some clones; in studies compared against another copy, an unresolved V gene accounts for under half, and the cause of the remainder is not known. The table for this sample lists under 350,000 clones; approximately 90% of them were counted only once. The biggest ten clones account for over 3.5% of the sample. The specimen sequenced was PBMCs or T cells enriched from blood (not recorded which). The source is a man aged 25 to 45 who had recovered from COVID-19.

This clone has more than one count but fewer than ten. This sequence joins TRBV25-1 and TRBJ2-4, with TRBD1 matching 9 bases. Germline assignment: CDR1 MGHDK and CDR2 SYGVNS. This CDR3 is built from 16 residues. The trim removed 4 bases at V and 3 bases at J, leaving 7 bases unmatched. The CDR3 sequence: CASSGNRGQGKNIQYF. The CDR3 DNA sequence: TGTGCCAGCAGTGGCAACAGGGGGCAAGGCAAAAACATTCAGTACTTC.

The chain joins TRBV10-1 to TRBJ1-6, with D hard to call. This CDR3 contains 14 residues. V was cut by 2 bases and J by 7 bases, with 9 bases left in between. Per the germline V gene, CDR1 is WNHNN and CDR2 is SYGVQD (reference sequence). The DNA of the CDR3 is TGCGCCAGCAGTGAGAATCTGAGCAATTCACCCCTCCACTTT. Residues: CASSENLSNSPLHF.

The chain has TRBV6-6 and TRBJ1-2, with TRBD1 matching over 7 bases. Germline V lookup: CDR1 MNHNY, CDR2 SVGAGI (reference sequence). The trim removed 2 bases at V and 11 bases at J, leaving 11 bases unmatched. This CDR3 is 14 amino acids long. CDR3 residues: CASSYGDRAGGYTF. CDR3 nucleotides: TGTGCCAGCAGTTACGGTGACAGGGCGGGCGGGTACACCTTC.

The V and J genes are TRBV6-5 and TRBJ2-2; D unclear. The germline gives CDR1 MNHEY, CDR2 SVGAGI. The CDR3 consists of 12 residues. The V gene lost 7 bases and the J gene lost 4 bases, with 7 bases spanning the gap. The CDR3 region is CASTNTTGELFF. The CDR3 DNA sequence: TGTGCCAGCACCAACACCACCGGGGAGCTGTTTTTT.

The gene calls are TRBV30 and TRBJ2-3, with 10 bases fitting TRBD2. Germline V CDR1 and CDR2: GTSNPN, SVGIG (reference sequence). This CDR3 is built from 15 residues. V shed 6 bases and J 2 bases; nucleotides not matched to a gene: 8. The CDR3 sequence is CACILAGATTDTQYF. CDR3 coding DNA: TGTGCCTGTATTCTAGCGGGAGCTACCACAGATACGCAGTATTTT.

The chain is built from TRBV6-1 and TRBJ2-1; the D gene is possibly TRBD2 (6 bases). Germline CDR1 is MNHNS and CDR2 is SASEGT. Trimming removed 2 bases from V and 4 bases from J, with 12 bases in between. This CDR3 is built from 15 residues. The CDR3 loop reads CASSEFAGTYNEQFF. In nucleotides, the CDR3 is TGTGCCAGCAGTGAATTCGCGGGAACATACAATGAGCAGTTCTTC.

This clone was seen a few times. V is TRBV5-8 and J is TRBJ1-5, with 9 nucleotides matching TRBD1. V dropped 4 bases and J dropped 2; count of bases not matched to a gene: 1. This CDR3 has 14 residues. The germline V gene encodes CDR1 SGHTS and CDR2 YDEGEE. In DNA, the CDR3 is TGTGCCAGCAGCCGGGACAGGGGCAATCAGCCCCAGCATTTT. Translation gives CASSRDRGNQPQHF.

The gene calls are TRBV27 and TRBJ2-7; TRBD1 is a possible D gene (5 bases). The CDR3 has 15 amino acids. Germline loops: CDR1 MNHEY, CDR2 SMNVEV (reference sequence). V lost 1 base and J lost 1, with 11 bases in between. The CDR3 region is CASSLFAGKSYEQYF. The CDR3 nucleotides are TGTGCCAGCAGTTTATTCGCAGGGAAATCCTACGAGCAGTACTTC.

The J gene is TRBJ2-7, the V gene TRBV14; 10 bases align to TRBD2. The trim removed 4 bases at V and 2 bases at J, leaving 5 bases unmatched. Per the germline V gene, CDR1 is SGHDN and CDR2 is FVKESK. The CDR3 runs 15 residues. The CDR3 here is CASSLQTSGPYEQYF. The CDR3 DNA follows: TGTGCCAGCAGCCTCCAGACTAGCGGGCCCTACGAGCAGTACTTC.

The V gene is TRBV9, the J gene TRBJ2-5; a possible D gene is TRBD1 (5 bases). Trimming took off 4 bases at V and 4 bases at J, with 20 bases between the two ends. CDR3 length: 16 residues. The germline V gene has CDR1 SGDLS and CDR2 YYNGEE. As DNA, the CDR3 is TGTGCCAGCAGCCCAAACCCGACAGTCCCGGGAGAGACCCAGTACTTC. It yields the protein CASSPNPTVPGETQYF.

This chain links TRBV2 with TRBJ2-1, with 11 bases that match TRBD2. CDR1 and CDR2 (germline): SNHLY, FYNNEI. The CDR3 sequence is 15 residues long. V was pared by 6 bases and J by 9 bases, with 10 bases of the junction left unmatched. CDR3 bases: TGTGCCAGCAGAGAAACTAGCGGGGGTCATGGTGAGCAGTTCTTC. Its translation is CASRETSGGHGEQFF.

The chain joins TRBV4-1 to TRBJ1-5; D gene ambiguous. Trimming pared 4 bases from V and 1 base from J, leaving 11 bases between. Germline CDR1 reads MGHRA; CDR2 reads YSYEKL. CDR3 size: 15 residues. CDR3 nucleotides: TGCGCCAGCAGCCTACAACTCGGGAGCAATCAGCCCCAGCATTTT. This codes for CASSLQLGSNQPQHF.

CDR3 in DNA: TGTGCCGGGAGCCTCGGGAGCTCAGATACGCAGTATTTT. Translation gives CAGSLGSSDTQYF. The chain employs TRBV2 and TRBJ2-3; the D gene is possibly TRBD2 (6 bases). Per the germline V gene, CDR1 is SNHLY and CDR2 is FYNNEI. V shed 11 bases and J shed 4 bases, with 16 bases lying between them. The CDR3 length is 13 residues.

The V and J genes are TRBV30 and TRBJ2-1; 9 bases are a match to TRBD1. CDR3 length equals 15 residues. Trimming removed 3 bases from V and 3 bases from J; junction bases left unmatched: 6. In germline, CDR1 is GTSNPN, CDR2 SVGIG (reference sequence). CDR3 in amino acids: CAWRDTGGGYNEQFF. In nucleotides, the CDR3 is TGTGCCTGGAGGGATACAGGGGGCGGCTACAATGAGCAGTTCTTC.

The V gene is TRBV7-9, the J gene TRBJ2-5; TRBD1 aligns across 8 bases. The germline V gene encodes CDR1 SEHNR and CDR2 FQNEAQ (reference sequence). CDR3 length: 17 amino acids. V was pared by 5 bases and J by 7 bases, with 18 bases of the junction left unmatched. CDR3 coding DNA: TGTGCCAGCAGCCCTCAAAGTAGTCCCGGGACAGGCTGGACCCAGTACTTC. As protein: CASSPQSSPGTGWTQYF.

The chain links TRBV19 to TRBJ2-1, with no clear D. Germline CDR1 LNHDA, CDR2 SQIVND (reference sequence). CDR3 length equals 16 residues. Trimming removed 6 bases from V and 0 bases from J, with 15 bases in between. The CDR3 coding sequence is TGTGCCAGTAGATCCTTGGAGAGTAGCTCCTACAATGAGCAGTTCTTC. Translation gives CASRSLESSSYNEQFF.